This T cell receptor beta chain stems from a study of OX40 agonist ivuxolimab in advanced cancers. Background on the whole study: Ivuxolimab, which targeted the costimulatory receptor OX40 (CD134), was an agonistic, fully human IgG2 monoclonal antibody. Peripheral TCRbeta sequencing aimed to test whether ivuxolimab altered TCR sequence diversity and caused clonal T-cell expansion. The paper reports the monotherapy dose-escalation portion (N of about 52 patients) of the phase I ivuxolimab trial. Among the approximately 54 dose-escalation patients, approximately 20 had hepatocellular carcinoma, approximately 15 melanoma, 9 renal cell carcinoma and 9 head and neck cancer. Intravenous ivuxolimab was administered to patients every 2 weeks at six dose levels: 0.01, 0.1, 0.3, 1.5, 3 and 10 mg/kg. The dose-escalation cohort was around 83% male with a mean age of roughly 62 years, ranging from roughly 23 to 90. Partial responses were achieved by three dose-escalation patients, of whom one had hepatocellular carcinoma and two had cutaneous melanoma. Prior anti-PD-1, anti-PD-L1 or anti-CTLA-4 therapy was permitted, and checkpoint inhibitors had been received by around 40% of dose-escalation patients.

Here is what the overall study found, with its caveats: In partial responders in the 0.1-3.0 mg/kg groups, normalized peripheral clonal expansion was found to be among the lowest, especially among CD8+ T cells. At doses of 0.1 to 3.0 mg/kg, clonal expansion of both CD4+ and CD8+ blood T cells was observed from baseline to week 6. The antigen specificity of the clonally expanded peripheral T cells was not determined. After ivuxolimab, expanded clones were on average more numerous among CD8+ T cells than among CD4+ T cells. Low levels of normalized T-cell clonal expansion were also seen in some patients who did not respond.

Points on this clone: Which antigen it targets is not known. No much larger clone exists at a distance of one base, and base qualities are not known.

The trial excluded patients who had a history of autoimmune disease or who were on systemic immunosuppression. In every dose cohort, peripheral blood was drawn for TCR sequencing at baseline, cycle 4 day 1, and cycle 7 day 1. The samples were drawn from a first-in-human, open-label, multicenter phase I dose-escalation trial of ivuxolimab. Adults with locally advanced or metastatic melanoma, renal cell carcinoma, hepatocellular carcinoma or head and neck squamous cell carcinoma were enrolled in the trial. Before TCR sequencing, CD4+ T cells and CD8+ T cells were sorted from peripheral blood as separate populations. To sequence the TCRbeta CDR3 region, genomic DNA was isolated from the sorted cells. TCRbeta CDR3 regions were sequenced using the immunoSEQ Assay. TCRdb retrieved this table from immuneACCESS and kept in-frame rearrangements only. Not all clones are present; in checked studies, unresolved V genes account for under half, and no reason is known for the remainder. This sample lists about 41,000 clones; 75% to 85% were detected once. Together, the top ten hold 2.6% of the sample.

Reading from cysteine to phenylalanine, the CDR3 counts 14 amino acids. This entry keeps only the CDR3 DNA: 42 bases, framed from base 1. The CDR1 and CDR2 encoded by the germline V gene (reference sequence) are WNHNN and SYGVQD. Between the V and J ends, shortened by 2 bases and 0 bases respectively, the junction contains 7 bases. The chain links TRBV10-1 with TRBJ1-1; the D gene is perhaps TRBD1, on 6 matching bases. Sequenced here: CD4+ or CD8+ T cells sorted from blood, sampled in a trial of the OX40 agonist ivuxolimab. The sequence came from an adult with an advanced solid tumor such as melanoma, head and neck, liver or kidney cancer. The CDR3 reads CASSEQGMNTEAFF. The sequence in DNA is TGCGCCAGCAGTGAGCAGGGGATGAACACTGAAGCTTTCTTT.